A selection of T cell receptor beta chains follows, all from one sample in a study of blood T cell repertoires in COVID-19. Assay used: immunoSEQ multiplex PCR; TCRdb lists only in-frame clones, some missing. Of 25,000 to 35,000 clones listed, roughly 85% are singletons. Sequenced sample: peripheral blood. These receptors were taken from a human donor in a cohort sampled during active COVID-19. Both conserved end residues are part of each CDR3. Each record gives: D gene, clone size, J gene, V gene, CDR3 DNA, CDR3 protein. The D gene is left open where the match is weak. Expanded clones get a size class; other rows say once, few or many, or leave the size out.

d_gene: -
abundance: -
j_gene: TRBJ1-5
v_gene: TRBV6-5
CDR3nt: TGTGCCAGCAGTTACTCGACTGGGAGCGGTCAGCCCCAGCATTTT
CDR3aa: CASSYSTGSGQPQHF

d_gene: -
abundance: once
j_gene: TRBJ2-1
v_gene: TRBV7-9
CDR3nt: TGTGCCAGCAGCTTAGGCGGTTTAAAGTACAACAATGAGCAGTTCTTC
CDR3aa: CASSLGGLKYNNEQFF

d_gene: -
abundance: -
j_gene: TRBJ2-7
v_gene: TRBV11-3
CDR3nt: TGTGCCAGCAGCTCCTTCACTGAACCCTACGAGCAGTACTTC
CDR3aa: CASSSFTEPYEQYF

d_gene: -
abundance: once
j_gene: TRBJ2-7
v_gene: TRBV5-6
CDR3nt: TGTGCCAGCAGCTTGGTGGGAGGAGACGAGCAGTACTTC
CDR3aa: CASSLVGGDEQYF

d_gene: TRBD1
abundance: once
j_gene: TRBJ1-5
v_gene: TRBV2
CDR3nt: TGTGCCAGCAGTGGGACAGGGAATAGCAATCAGCCCCAGCATTTT
CDR3aa: CASSGTGNSNQPQHF

d_gene: TRBD1
abundance: -
j_gene: TRBJ1-2
v_gene: TRBV2
CDR3nt: TGTGCCAGCAGACCCGGGACAGTATTATATGGCTACACCTTC
CDR3aa: CASRPGTVLYGYTF

d_gene: -
abundance: -
j_gene: TRBJ2-1
v_gene: TRBV6-5
CDR3nt: TGTGCCAGCAAGCAACGGGACAATGAGCAGTTCTTC
CDR3aa: CASKQRDNEQFF

d_gene: TRBD2
abundance: once
j_gene: TRBJ2-3
v_gene: TRBV29-1
CDR3nt: TGCAGCGTTGTAGCGGGGCTTTTGACAGATACGCAGTATTTT
CDR3aa: CSVVAGLLTDTQYF

d_gene: TRBD2
abundance: -
j_gene: TRBJ2-1
v_gene: TRBV3-1/TRBV3-2
CDR3nt: TGTGCCAGCAGCCAAGATGGGCTAGCGGGAGGGGTCTACAATGAGCAGTTCTTC
CDR3aa: CASSQDGLAGGVYNEQFF

d_gene: TRBD1
abundance: once
j_gene: TRBJ1-1
v_gene: TRBV6-5
CDR3nt: TGTGCCAGCAGTTGGGGGACAGGCCCCAGCACTGAAGCTTTCTTT
CDR3aa: CASSWGTGPSTEAFF

d_gene: -
abundance: -
j_gene: TRBJ1-2
v_gene: TRBV29-1
CDR3nt: TGCAGCGTTGCACGGTCTAACTATGGCTACACCTTC
CDR3aa: CSVARSNYGYTF

d_gene: TRBD2
abundance: -
j_gene: TRBJ2-7
v_gene: TRBV18
CDR3nt: TGTGCCAGCTCACCACGGCTAGCGGGGGACTACGAGCAGTACTTC
CDR3aa: CASSPRLAGDYEQYF

d_gene: -
abundance: -
j_gene: TRBJ1-1
v_gene: TRBV6-6
CDR3nt: TGTGCCAGCAGCCGACCCGGACAGATGAACACTGAAGCTTTCTTT
CDR3aa: CASSRPGQMNTEAFF

d_gene: TRBD1
abundance: -
j_gene: TRBJ1-2
v_gene: TRBV6-4
CDR3nt: TGTGCCAGCAGTGACTTCGGCAGGGGGATTGGCTACACCTTC
CDR3aa: CASSDFGRGIGYTF

d_gene: -
abundance: -
j_gene: TRBJ2-7
v_gene: TRBV7-9
CDR3nt: TGTGCCAGCAGCCCTACCGCGCGGAAAGGACCGGGGATGGACGAGCAGTACTTC
CDR3aa: CASSPTARKGPGMDEQYF

d_gene: -
abundance: -
j_gene: TRBJ2-5
v_gene: TRBV11-2
CDR3nt: TGTGCCAGCAGCTTCTCGGAGACCCAGTACTTC
CDR3aa: CASSFSETQYF

d_gene: -
abundance: -
j_gene: TRBJ1-1
v_gene: TRBV10-3
CDR3nt: TGTGCCATCAGCCTAAAGTCGGACACTGAAGCTTTCTTT
CDR3aa: CAISLKSDTEAFF

d_gene: TRBD1
abundance: -
j_gene: TRBJ1-4
v_gene: TRBV19
CDR3nt: TGTGCCAGTAGTAGACCGGGACAGGGGGTTGAAAAACTGTTTTTT
CDR3aa: CASSRPGQGVEKLFF

d_gene: TRBD2
abundance: -
j_gene: TRBJ2-1
v_gene: TRBV11-3
CDR3nt: TGTGCCAGCGAGCCGGGTAGCGGGAGGTCACGGGAGCAGTTCTTC
CDR3aa: CASEPGSGRSREQFF

d_gene: TRBD1
abundance: -
j_gene: TRBJ1-4
v_gene: TRBV28
CDR3nt: TGTGCCAGCCGAGACAGGGGTCCTAATGAAAAACTGTTTTTT
CDR3aa: CASRDRGPNEKLFF

d_gene: -
abundance: -
j_gene: TRBJ2-1
v_gene: TRBV30
CDR3nt: TGTGCCTGGAGTACCGGGAGAGGATCCTACAATGAGCAGTTCTTC
CDR3aa: CAWSTGRGSYNEQFF

d_gene: -
abundance: -
j_gene: TRBJ1-3
v_gene: TRBV28
CDR3nt: TGTGCCAGCAGTTTCATAGGGAGCTCTGGAAACACCATATATTTT
CDR3aa: CASSFIGSSGNTIYF

d_gene: TRBD1
abundance: -
j_gene: TRBJ2-4
v_gene: TRBV6-2/TRBV6-3
CDR3nt: TGTGCCAGCAGTTACTCGAGGACAGGGGTATATTTGGACATTCAGTACTTC
CDR3aa: CASSYSRTGVYLDIQYF

d_gene: -
abundance: -
j_gene: TRBJ1-2
v_gene: TRBV2
CDR3nt: TGTGCCAGCTGGCGGAGGGTTGCAGTTGGCTACACCTTC
CDR3aa: CASWRRVAVGYTF

d_gene: TRBD1
abundance: -
j_gene: TRBJ1-4
v_gene: TRBV11-2
CDR3nt: TGTGCCAGCAGCTTAGTCGCTCCCGGGACAGGGACTGAAAAACTGTTTTTT
CDR3aa: CASSLVAPGTGTEKLFF

d_gene: TRBD1
abundance: few
j_gene: TRBJ1-6
v_gene: TRBV7-2
CDR3nt: TGTGCCAGCAGCCGCGGAGGACAGGGGATATCTCTAGGGTCACCCCTCCACTTT
CDR3aa: CASSRGGQGISLGSPLHF

d_gene: -
abundance: -
j_gene: TRBJ2-2
v_gene: TRBV18
CDR3nt: TGTGCCAGCTCACCCGACACCGGGGAGCTGTTTTTT
CDR3aa: CASSPDTGELFF

d_gene: TRBD1
abundance: once
j_gene: TRBJ1-1
v_gene: TRBV5-5
CDR3nt: TGTGCCAGCAGTTGGGGACAGGCCAACGAAGCTTTCTTT
CDR3aa: CASSWGQANEAFF

d_gene: -
abundance: few
j_gene: TRBJ1-2
v_gene: TRBV6-5
CDR3nt: TGTGCCAGCAGTTGGGGGGGGGATGGCTACACCTTC
CDR3aa: CASSWGGDGYTF

d_gene: TRBD1
abundance: -
j_gene: TRBJ2-3
v_gene: TRBV27
CDR3nt: TGTGCCAGCAGTTACAGGGGCCCAGGAGATGGAGATACGCAGTATTTT
CDR3aa: CASSYRGPGDGDTQYF

d_gene: -
abundance: -
j_gene: TRBJ2-2
v_gene: TRBV28
CDR3nt: TGTGCCAGCAGTTTACGGACCGGGGAGCTGTTTTTT
CDR3aa: CASSLRTGELFF

d_gene: TRBD1
abundance: -
j_gene: TRBJ2-1
v_gene: TRBV27
CDR3nt: TGTGCCAGCAGTTCCGACAGGGGAAGCTCCTACAATGAGCAGTTCTTC
CDR3aa: CASSSDRGSSYNEQFF

d_gene: TRBD1
abundance: -
j_gene: TRBJ2-7
v_gene: TRBV28
CDR3nt: TGTGCCAGCGGGGGGGACAGGGGATTTTCCTACGAGCAGTACTTC
CDR3aa: CASGGDRGFSYEQYF

d_gene: -
abundance: -
j_gene: TRBJ2-1
v_gene: TRBV21-1
CDR3nt: TGTGCCAGCAGCAAAGCCCGACTCAAATACAATGAGCAGTTCTTC
CDR3aa: CASSKARLKYNEQFF

d_gene: -
abundance: -
j_gene: TRBJ2-3
v_gene: TRBV9
CDR3nt: TGTGCCAGCAGCGTATCACAGTGGGGCGATACGCAGTATTTT
CDR3aa: CASSVSQWGDTQYF

d_gene: -
abundance: -
j_gene: TRBJ2-2
v_gene: TRBV11-2
CDR3nt: TGTGCCAGCAGCTCTGGCTTTATTGGGGCGGGGGAGCTGTTTTTT
CDR3aa: CASSSGFIGAGELFF

d_gene: -
abundance: few
j_gene: TRBJ1-1
v_gene: TRBV21-1
CDR3nt: TGTGCCATTGAGGCTGAAGCTTTCTTT
CDR3aa: CAIEAEAFF

d_gene: TRBD2
abundance: -
j_gene: TRBJ2-5
v_gene: TRBV4-1
CDR3nt: TGCGCCAGCAGCCACCTAACAGGCGGGGGCCAAGAGACCCAGTACTTC
CDR3aa: CASSHLTGGGQETQYF

d_gene: TRBD2
abundance: -
j_gene: TRBJ2-3
v_gene: TRBV9
CDR3nt: TGTGCCAGCAGCGCGACTAGCGGGGGGCAGTATTTT
CDR3aa: CASSATSGGQYF

d_gene: TRBD1
abundance: -
j_gene: TRBJ2-2
v_gene: TRBV10-3
CDR3nt: TGTGCCATCAGTGATGGACAGGGTTCGAACACCGGGGAGCTGTTTTTT
CDR3aa: CAISDGQGSNTGELFF